These 10 T cell receptor beta chains were sequenced from one sample in a study of graft-versus-host responses after intestinal transplantation (dated by TCRdb to about 2021). Libraries were built with the immunoSEQ multiplex PCR assay. The immuneACCESS repertoire file appears here via TCRdb, limited to in-frame rearrangements. These files lack a portion of the clones; in checked studies, under half of the deficit traces to unresolved V genes, and the cause of the others is not known. For this sample there are tens of thousands of clones; approximately 88% appear just once. The ten most abundant clones make up about 1.7% of the sample. Dithiothreitol, EDTA incubations and collagenase D digestion were used to isolate intraepithelial and lamina propria lymphocytes from graft specimens. The specimen comprised ileum tissue, sampled roughly 390 days after transplant. Every receptor here comes from a human patient who received an intestinal transplant, so some T cells may come from the graft donor.

The chain couples TRBV4-1 to TRBJ2-2; 10 bases map to TRBD2. Germline trimming cut 3 bases from V and 4 bases from J; bases unmatched to any gene: 8. The germline CDR1 and CDR2 sequences are MGHRA and YSYEKL. The CDR3 is 17 residues long. The CDR3 coding sequence is TGCGCCAGCAGCCAGTTACTAGCGGGATCGGGCACCGGGGAGCTGTTTTTT. This encodes CASSQLLAGSGTGELFF.

The chain has TRBV4-2 and TRBJ2-3; TRBD1 might be the D (7 bases). The CDR3 spans 17 residues. V was cut by 2 bases and J by 0 bases, with 15 bases left in between. Germline V gene sequence: CDR1 LGHNA, CDR2 YNFKEQ. CDR3: CASSQNSQGTSTDTQYF. The CDR3, as DNA: TGTGCCAGCAGCCAAAACTCACAGGGGACTAGCACAGATACGCAGTATTTT.

The V and J genes are TRBV7-6 and TRBJ2-7; tentatively, D is TRBD1 or TRBD2 (5 bases each). The CDR3 totals 12 residues. The V and J ends lost 5 bases and 4 bases respectively, with 9 bases between them. From germline, CDR1 is SGHVS and CDR2 FNYEAQ. CDR3 in DNA: TGTGCCAGCAGCCCAGGGAGTTACGAGCAGTACTTC. Its translation is CASSPGSYEQYF.

The rearrangement links TRBV5-1 to TRBJ2-7; a weak D match, TRBD2 (6 bases). The CDR3 loop spans 13 amino acids. Germline loops: CDR1 SGHRS, CDR2 YFSETQ. Between the trimmed V and J ends, which lost 2 bases and 2 bases, there was a span of 8 bases. CDR3 protein: CASSFGGAYEQYF. DNA of the CDR3: TGCGCCAGCAGCTTCGGGGGAGCCTACGAGCAGTACTTC.

The DNA for the CDR3 is TGTGCTAGTGCCCGATCAGTATACTCCTACGAGCAGTACTTC. Translating it yields CASARSVYSYEQYF. The chain couples TRBV12-5 to TRBJ2-7; D ambiguous. The germline V and J ends were trimmed by 7 bases and 0 bases, with 13 bases remaining between them. Germline lookup yields CDR1 LGHNT and CDR2 FRNRAP. CDR3 length equals 14 residues. Combining the CDR3 with reference TRBV12-5 and TRBJ2-7 gives the whole variable domain DARVTQTPRHKVTEMGQEVTMRCQPILGHNTVFWYRQTMMQGLELLAYFRNRAPLDDSGMPKDRFSAEMPDATLATLKIQPSEPRDSAVYFCASARSVYSYEQYFGPGTRLTVT.

This sequence joins TRBV30 and TRBJ1-2; 10 bases match TRBD1. The germline V gene has CDR1 GTSNPN and CDR2 SVGIG (reference sequence). J was trimmed by 3 bases and V by 3 bases; bases with no gene match: 4. This CDR3 is built from 14 residues. DNA of the CDR3: TGTGCCTGGAGGCCGACAGGGGGCGACTATGGCTACACCTTC. Residues: CAWRPTGGDYGYTF.

J is TRBJ1-5 and V is TRBV6-6; D not resolved. In germline, CDR1 is MNHNY, CDR2 SVGAGI (reference sequence). The CDR3 is 11 amino acids. Trimming cost V 5 bases and J 12 bases, with 11 bases left between them. CDR3 nucleotides: TGTGCCAGCAGTCGTACGGGTGGCCAGCATTTT. Translated, it gives CASSRTGGQHF.

V and J are TRBV5-1 and TRBJ2-7; D is unresolved. CDR1 and CDR2 from the germline V gene are SGHRS and YFSETQ. V was pared by 2 bases and J by 4 bases, with 16 bases between. The CDR3 extends over 15 amino acids. CDR3 residues: CASSFVASSKYEQYF. Here the CDR3 DNA reads TGCGCCAGCAGCTTTGTCGCGTCCTCGAAGTACGAGCAGTACTTC.

The rearrangement links TRBV6-5 to TRBJ2-1; 10 bases match TRBD2. Trimming cost V 5 bases and J 15 bases; bases outside gene matches: 10. Germline CDR1 and CDR2: MNHEY and SVGAGI. The CDR3 is made up of 13 amino acids. Written as DNA, the CDR3 is TGTGCCAGCAGTGAAGAAAGCGGGAGGGCCCTGTTCTTC. It yields the protein CASSEESGRALFF.

The chain is built from TRBV25-1 and TRBJ1-1; D is undetermined. The CDR3 has 13 amino acids. Between the trimmed V and J ends, which lost 6 bases and 8 bases, there was a span of 16 bases. CDR1 and CDR2 from the germline V gene are MGHDK and SYGVNS. This chain's CDR3 is CASSQLTRGEAFF. CDR3 nucleotide sequence: TGTGCCAGCAGCCAACTCACTAGAGGGGAAGCTTTCTTT.